The present TCR beta chain was sequenced within a study of human T cells and chemical hapten exposure (dated by TCRdb to the early 2020s). Concerning the study at large: For sensitization, 2% DPC in acetone was applied to an approximately 2 cm by approximately 2 cm area of upper inner arm skin. Patients additionally received weekly therapeutic DPC doses to the scalp throughout the roughly 25-week study period. Patch testing was done on the upper back using Finn chambers containing 0.01% DPC, and results were scored after 6 days according to International Contact Dermatitis Research Group standards. Alopecia areata with under or over 50% scalp involvement, alopecia totalis and alopecia universalis were represented in the patient cohort, which was mostly female. Libraries were pooled for sequencing, and per-sample TCR yields varied mainly because of small differences in library volumes within the pool. The study tracked peripheral blood TCR repertoire changes in vivo during primary and secondary sensitization to the hapten diphenylcyclopropenone (DPC) in alopecia patients. Blood samples were taken from patients before sensitization (week 0) and then at 2, 6 and about 24 weeks after DPC sensitization. Nearly 30 alopecia patients gave blood for TCR sequencing at one to four time points (pre-sensitization, 2, 6 and 24 weeks).

This clonotype was seen a handful of times. Its antigen remains undetermined. No base-level quality is on record; no much larger clone is a single base apart. What the research found in general, with its limitations: Patch test score was positively correlated with the number of PT1 expanded TCRs, with significance at thresholds 8, 16 and 32 but not at 4. Repeated subsampling changed both the strength of the expansion versus patch-test correlation and the threshold at which that correlation became significant. The number of TCRs above 1 in 1000 frequency did not change with DPC sensitization; there was no evidence of global repertoire structure alterations. Significantly more large CDR3 similarity clusters were formed by expanded TCRs than by pre-sensitization or healthy control sets, consistent with antigen-driven responses. Because all patients had alopecia, a presumed autoimmune disease, the immune response of the patients might differ from that of healthy individuals.

The library was built by means of RACE. Sequencing instrument: NextSeq 500. Library preparation attached unique molecular identifiers to individual cDNA molecules for quantitative, reproducible TCR counting. From each blood RNA sample, both TCR alpha and TCR beta chains were sequenced. Per the original workflow: A median of around 100,000 TCRs per sample was observed, with a range of about 23,224 to 750,000. The Decombinator software suite was used to annotate V, J and CDR3 in the TCR reads. For PS versus PT1 abundance plots, all samples were subsampled to the same number of TCRs (28,000). Expanded TCRs were defined as absent before sensitization and observed at least eight times at the 2-week time point. In-frame beta chains were kept once TCRdb had trimmed the public reads at Q25 with fastp and called clones with MiXCR. Under each unique CDR3 protein, matching rows form one entry showing the most common genes and DNA. TCRdb's processing, not the authors' own work, is the source of the V and J calls. In all, the sample holds 150,000 to 200,000 distinct CDR3 sequences, and roughly a quarter of those were seen once. Together, the top ten hold 2% to 2.5% of the sample.

Per the germline V gene, MDHEN is the CDR1 and SYDVKM is the CDR2. Cut back by 7 bases and 6 bases, the V and J ends lie 10 bases apart. There are 12 amino acids in the CDR3, from cysteine to phenylalanine inclusive. Only the CDR3 DNA stays, 36 bases, in frame from base 1. The time point label on this specimen signifies: patch test 3, about 24 weeks after DPC sensitization. What this sample's treatment or condition label stands for: therapeutic diphenylcyclopropenone sensitization with weekly scalp DPC. At every patch-test visit, the blood draw took place before the patch test was put on. Eligible patients were aged 18 to 70, diagnosed with alopecia, deemed suitable for DPC therapy, and excluded if pregnant. Total RNA was extracted from unfractionated whole blood collected in Tempus Blood RNA tubes.

The chain is made from TRBV28 and TRBJ2-1; no D segment can be confidently identified. Material: whole blood, obtained in connection with sensitization to the hapten diphenylcyclopropenone (DPC). This sequence originates from a woman between 40 and 55 years old with alopecia areata. Some clones in this sample may be carry-over from other donors' samples. The CDR3 in this case is CASTLSGNEQFF. The sequenced DNA: TGTGCCAGCACCCTTTCGGGCAATGAGCAGTTCTTC.